The entry below gives a single T cell receptor (beta chain) sequence along with its context. Its antigen remains unknown. This sample was taken from a study of Ad26.COV2.S vaccination and SARS-CoV-2 variants. Study as a whole: Ad26.COV2.S arm of COV1001 included the donor.

General observations from the study: Considerable breadth of spike-specific CD8+ and CD4+ T cell responses has reportedly been documented following vaccination.

The treatment was: approximately 18 received Ad26.COV2.S at low or high dose, single or two shots; roughly 5 received placebo; per-sample allocation not given. Samples analyzed were those drawn on day 63 after the first vaccine or placebo injection. Looked up from germline, CDR1 is SGHTA and CDR2 is FQGTGA. This CDR3 is built from 13 residues. V lost 1 base to trimming and J lost 0 bases, with 3 bases between them. The table came from immunoSEQ multiplex PCR; TCRdb's copy has only in-frame clones and leaves some out. This table has about 420,000 clones, approximately 90% appearing once. This receptor was identified in a person aged 18-60 years who received the Ad26.COV2.S COVID-19 vaccine or a placebo. This chain connects TRBV7-3 to TRBJ1-1; D gene ambiguous. The source material was peripheral blood, sampled in a trial of Ad26.COV2.S vaccine versus placebo. The CDR3 region is CASSLSLNTEAFF. The CDR3 DNA follows: TGTGCCAGCAGCTTAAGCCTGAACACTGAAGCTTTCTTT.